A selection of T cell receptor beta chains follows, all from one sample in a study of T cells in Graves' hyperthyroidism and ophthalmopathy. TCRdb processed the multiplex PCR reads anew with MiXCR; each CDR3 protein has one entry. Among about 840,000 distinct CDR3 sequences listed, approximately 40% were seen once. The sequencing input was blood. These receptors all stem from a man aged 18-30 years with Graves' hyperthyroidism. The CDR3 runs from the conserved cysteine through the conserved F or W. The D gene is left open where the match is weak. Clone size is not always given. Where it is, it says once, few, many or a class for expanded clones.

NA many TRBJ1-5 TRBV19 CASSWSNQPQHF TGTGCCAGTAGTTGGAGCAATCAGCCCCAGCATTTT
TRBD1 NA TRBJ1-5 TRBV7-8 CASSPGTGRNFGWQPQHF TGTGCCAGCAGTCCTGGGACAGGGAGAAATTTCGGGTGGCAGCCCCAGCATTTT
NA NA TRBJ2-5 TRBV7-9 CASSRPNEPQYF TGTGCCAGCAGCCGGCCGAATGAGCCCCAGTACTTC
NA NA TRBJ1-1 TRBV29-1 CSRTVREAFF TGCAGCCGGACAGTTCGGGAAGCTTTCTTT
NA few TRBJ1-6 TRBV20-1 CSAREPGGKSPLHF TGCAGTGCTAGAGAGCCGGGGGGCAAATCACCCCTCCACTTT
TRBD1 NA TRBJ2-7 TRBV5-1 CASSDLDRSSYEQYF TGCGCCAGCAGCGACCTGGACAGGAGCTCCTACGAGCAGTACTTC
TRBD2 NA TRBJ2-2 TRBV9 CASSLRAGGGIGELFF TGTGCCAGCAGCCTTCGAGCGGGGGGGGGTATCGGGGAGCTGTTTTTT
TRBD1 NA TRBJ1-6 TRBV7-9 CASSSVRQGNSPLHF TGTGCCAGCAGTTCCGTCCGACAGGGGAATTCACCCCTCCACTTT
NA NA TRBJ1-6 TRBV25-1 CASGLAGLRVGNSPLHF TGTGCTAGTGGTTTGGCAGGGTTGAGGGTCGGGAATTCACCCCTCCACTTT
NA few TRBJ2-5 TRBV7-7 CASSLWTGKETQYF TGTGCCAGCAGCCTCTGGACGGGGAAAGAGACCCAGTACTTC
TRBD1 NA TRBJ2-5 TRBV15 CATSSDRGRETQYF TGTGCCACCAGCTCCGACAGGGGGAGGGAGACCCAGTACTTC
NA NA TRBJ1-2 TRBV18 CASSPPLGQHYGYTF TGTGCCAGCTCACCACCCCTCGGACAGCACTATGGCTACACCTTC
NA many TRBJ1-1 TRBV2 CASSVSGTNTEAFF TGTGCCAGCAGCGTGTCAGGGACGAACACTGAAGCTTTCTTT
NA NA TRBJ1-1 TRBV29-1 CSVVSPGAEAFF TGCAGCGTTGTAAGTCCAGGGGCTGAAGCTTTCTTT
NA NA TRBJ1-6 TRBV5-1 CASSYLQGGNSPLHF TGCGCCAGCAGCTACCTACAGGGAGGAAATTCACCCCTCCACTTT
TRBD1 few TRBJ1-5 TRBV20-1 CSARDLSRGTSQPQHF TGCAGTGCTAGAGATTTATCCAGGGGGACGAGTCAGCCCCAGCATTTT
TRBD1 few TRBJ2-2 TRBV7-6 CASSSKTGLTGELFF TGTGCCAGCAGCTCCAAGACAGGGCTCACCGGGGAGCTGTTTTTT
TRBD2 few TRBJ2-5 TRBV7-2 CASSLASGTPKETQYF TGTGCCAGCAGCTTAGCTAGCGGGACCCCCAAAGAGACCCAGTACTTC
NA many TRBJ2-6 TRBV2 CATAPGANVLTF TGTGCCACTGCCCCTGGGGCCAACGTCCTGACTTTC
TRBD2 NA TRBJ2-5 TRBV11-2 CASTEAGGEETQYF TGTGCCAGCACCGAAGCGGGAGGCGAGGAGACCCAGTACTTC
NA NA TRBJ1-1 TRBV6-1 CASRELYTEAFF TGTGCCAGCAGAGAACTTTACACTGAAGCTTTCTTT
NA many TRBJ2-2 TRBV7-8 CASRVGPGELFF TGTGCCAGCAGGGTCGGTCCCGGGGAGCTGTTTTTT
TRBD1 NA TRBJ1-5 TRBV19 CASSYDRGEWVGNQPQHF TGTGCCAGTAGTTATGACAGGGGGGAATGGGTCGGCAATCAGCCCCAGCATTTT
NA NA TRBJ1-1 TRBV6-1 CASSEAGGGAPEAFF TGTGCCAGCAGTGAGGCGGGAGGGGGGGCGCCTGAAGCTTTCTTT
NA few TRBJ2-5 TRBV7-8 CASSLVSAGETQYF TGTGCCAGCAGCTTAGTGTCAGCGGGAGAGACCCAGTACTTC
NA many TRBJ2-7 TRBV5-5 CASSLKPGSYEQYF TGTGCCAGCAGCTTGAAACCGGGCTCCTACGAGCAGTACTTC
NA NA TRBJ2-7 TRBV2 CASSGPRAYEQYF TGTGCCAGCAGTGGCCCCAGGGCCTACGAGCAGTACTTC
TRBD1 NA TRBJ1-5 TRBV5-1 CASSLEGTGPYQPQHF TGCGCCAGCAGCTTGGAAGGGACAGGGCCCTATCAGCCCCAGCATTTT
NA NA TRBJ2-3 TRBV20-1 CSASGEGTDTQYF TGCAGTGCGTCGGGAGAAGGCACAGATACGCAGTATTTT
NA NA TRBJ2-7 TRBV6-5 CASSYLQGGGYEQYF TGTGCCAGCAGTTACTTACAGGGAGGGGGATACGAGCAGTACTTC
TRBD2 NA TRBJ2-7 TRBV4-1 CASSQEMSGTSGSEQYF TGCGCCAGCAGCCAAGAAATGTCCGGGACTAGCGGAAGCGAGCAGTACTTC
NA NA TRBJ2-7 TRBV20-1 CSARDEGRNYGQYF TGCAGTGCTAGAGATGAGGGGAGGAACTACGGGCAGTACTTC
TRBD1 many TRBJ1-6 TRBV7-9 CASSSRDRDNSPLHF TGTGCCAGCAGCTCACGGGACAGGGATAATTCACCCCTCCACTTT
NA NA TRBJ2-1 TRBV20-1 CSASRADSYNEQFF TGCAGTGCTAGTCGTGCGGACTCCTACAATGAGCAGTTCTTC
TRBD2 few TRBJ2-5 TRBV29-1 CSVEFTSGTTETQYF TGCAGCGTTGAATTCACGTCGGGGACTACGGAGACCCAGTACTTC
NA NA TRBJ2-7 TRBV5-5 CASSFGGPTPYEQYF TGTGCCAGCAGCTTTGGGGGCCCAACTCCCTACGAGCAGTACTTC
NA many TRBJ1-1 TRBV6-1 CASSEEAFF TGTGCCAGCAGTGAAGAGGCTTTCTTT
NA NA TRBJ1-4 TRBV7-2 CASSQVWGEKLFF TGTGCCAGCAGCCAAGTGTGGGGTGAAAAACTGTTTTTT
NA many TRBJ2-7 TRBV15 CATSRDSTYEQYF TGTGCCACCAGCAGAGACAGTACCTACGAGCAGTACTTC
NA NA TRBJ1-1 TRBV2 CASSARVQLEAFF TGTGCCAGCAGTGCTAGAGTACAACTTGAAGCTTTCTTT
NA NA TRBJ2-5 TRBV7-9 CARRAEGETQYF TGTGCTAGAAGGGCGGAGGGCGAGACCCAGTACTTC
TRBD1 few TRBJ2-3 TRBV15 CATSTTGGRDTQYF TGTGCCACCAGCACGACAGGGGGACGGGATACGCAGTATTTT
NA many TRBJ2-7 TRBV29-1 CSVTEASWYEQYF TGCAGCGTTACGGAGGCTAGCTGGTACGAGCAGTACTTC
TRBD1 NA TRBJ1-2 TRBV5-4 CASSFWTGYGYTF TGTGCCAGCAGCTTCTGGACAGGCTATGGCTACACCTTC
TRBD2 few TRBJ2-7 TRBV7-9 CASSLEPSGSTYEQYF TGTGCCAGCAGCTTAGAGCCTAGCGGTTCCACCTACGAGCAGTACTTC
TRBD1 NA TRBJ1-5 TRBV10-3 CAISYGAGGDQPQHF TGTGCCATCAGCTACGGGGCAGGGGGAGATCAGCCCCAGCATTTT
TRBD2 few TRBJ2-5 TRBV12-3/TRBV12-4 CASSLALAGVGETQYF TGTGCCAGCAGTTTAGCACTAGCGGGAGTAGGAGAGACCCAGTACTTC
TRBD1 few TRBJ2-2 TRBV19 CASSVTGTASGELFF TGTGCCAGTAGCGTCACCGGGACAGCGAGCGGGGAGCTGTTTTTT
NA NA TRBJ2-1 TRBV7-9 CASSLGVKDEQFF TGTGCCAGCAGCTTAGGAGTTAAGGATGAGCAGTTCTTC
NA NA TRBJ2-1 TRBV2 CASSVRDEQFF TGTGCCAGCAGTGTTAGGGATGAGCAGTTCTTC
NA NA TRBJ1-5 TRBV20-1 CSASEYRLNQPQHF TGCAGTGCTAGTGAGTACCGCCTCAATCAGCCCCAGCATTTT
NA NA TRBJ1-5 TRBV10-3 CAISDPGQGQPQHF TGTGCCATCAGTGATCCGGGGCAAGGACAGCCCCAGCATTTT
NA many TRBJ2-7 TRBV15 CATRRDTYEQYF TGTGCCACCAGACGGGACACCTACGAGCAGTACTTC
TRBD1 NA TRBJ1-4 TRBV12-3/TRBV12-4 CASSLRGTGLNEKLFF TGTGCCAGCAGTTTAAGAGGGACAGGGCTAAATGAAAAACTGTTTTTT
NA NA TRBJ2-7 TRBV4-1 CASSHTEAYEQYF TGCGCCAGCAGCCATACGGAGGCCTACGAGCAGTACTTC
TRBD1 few TRBJ2-7 TRBV7-2 CASSVTGTGPYEQYF TGTGCCAGCAGCGTCACCGGGACAGGGCCGTACGAGCAGTACTTC
NA many TRBJ1-1 TRBV7-9 CASSFSAEGAFF TGTGCCAGCAGCTTTTCGGCAGAAGGTGCTTTCTTT
NA NA TRBJ1-2 TRBV29-1 CSSYGENYGYTF TGCAGCAGTTACGGAGAAAACTATGGCTACACCTTC